The next 8 T cell receptor delta chains were all read from a single sample in a study of gamma-delta T cells after stem cell transplantation. TCRdb re-identified clones in the RT-PCR reads via CATT. The repertoire holds roughly 2,800 delta-chain clones, with around 1.5% as singletons. Material for sequencing was gamma-delta T cells. Receptors were obtained from a human donor. It is not recorded whose cells these are; they may come from a transplant donor.

By proportion, this clone is medium-sized (0.01 to 0.1%). The CDR3, as DNA: TGTGCCTGTGACACGATGAACACTGGGGGATTACCAAATCGGTACACCGATAAACTCATCTTT. It encodes CACDTMNTGGLPNRYTDKLIF. The chain carries TRDV2 and TRDJ1; TRDD3 matches at 10 bases. The CDR3 totals 21 residues. The V gene's germline CDR1 is GEAIGNYY and CDR2 EKD. Unmatched junction bases numbered 19, after V lost 1 base and J lost 0 bases.

This clone was counted only a few times. TCRdb's entry gives the protein of a much larger clone, which mismatches this DNA's translation at residue 7, likely from a read error; the protein reported here is translated from the DNA. The genes are TRDV1 and TRDJ1; D gene unclear. Trimming left V 3 bases short and J 0 bases short, with 32 bases between. Germline CDR1 TSWWSYY, CDR2 QGS. The CDR3 is made up of 22 amino acids. CDR3 residues: CALGDLQLVWFDTPDYTDKLIF. Here the CDR3 DNA reads TGTGCTCTTGGGGACTTACAGCTGGTTTGGTTTGACACTCCCGACTACACCGATAAACTCATCTTT.

This clone rates as medium-sized (0.01 to 0.1%). The chain carries TRDV2 and TRDJ1; 13 nucleotides agree with TRDD3. The J segment lost 3 bases and the V segment lost 3 bases, leaving 9 bases of the junction unmatched. CDR1 GEAIGNYY and CDR2 EKD come from the germline V gene. This CDR3 spans 17 amino acids. CDR3 nucleotide sequence: TGTGCCTGTGACGACCTACTGGGGGATACGTCCCCCGATAAACTCATCTTT. Translating gives CACDDLLGDTSPDKLIF.

This chain connects TRDV2 to TRDJ1; 13 positions match TRDD3. Trimming took 0 bases from V and 10 from J; bases not matched to a gene: 7. Germline CDR1 GEAIGNYY, CDR2 EKD. CDR3 length: 15 residues. The CDR3 DNA reads as TGTGCCTGTGACACCATACTGGGGGATACGCGTAGACTCATCTTT. This encodes CACDTILGDTRRLIF.

Relative to its sample, this clone is medium-sized. The chain combines TRDV2 with TRDJ1; D gene uncertain. V was trimmed by 1 base and J by 0 bases, leaving 8 bases between them. CDR3 size: 14 residues. Germline CDR1 and CDR2: GEAIGNYY and EKD. The DNA of the CDR3 is TGTGCCTGTGACACGATTGGGAACACCGATAAACTCATCTTT. Translated, it gives CACDTIGNTDKLIF.

With respect to this clone: TCRdb's entry gives the protein of a much larger clone, which mismatches this DNA's translation at residue 6, likely from a read error; the protein reported here is translated from the DNA. The chain employs TRDV2 and TRDJ1; D may be TRDD3 (5 bases). The CDR3 runs to 15 residues. V was clipped by 6 bases and J by 4 bases, with 20 bases between them. The germline CDR1 and CDR2 sequences are GEAIGNYY and EKD. The CDR3 bases are TGTGCCTGTCTAAATTCACTGGAGAACCGCGATAAACTCATCTTT. It specifies CACLNSLENRDKLIF.

This clone was detected only a few times. The J gene is TRDJ1, the V gene TRDV3, with TRDD3 matching over 12 bases. V lost 5 bases to trimming and J lost 3 bases; unmatched junction nucleotides: 7. Germline loops: CDR1 TVYSNPD, CDR2 GDNSRS (reference sequence). The CDR3 has 14 residues. This chain's CDR3 is CAVYWGIPSDKLIF. CDR3 nucleotide sequence: TGTGCCGTATACTGGGGGATACCTTCCGATAAACTCATCTTT.

This clone is classed as medium-sized. Additional DNA sequences in this sample encode the identical CDR3. This chain joins TRDV2 and TRDJ1; 12 bases line up with TRDD3. CDR3 length equals 15 residues. Germline V lookup: CDR1 GEAIGNYY, CDR2 EKD. V lost 0 bases and J lost 8; bases outside the gene matches: 6. This chain's CDR3 is CACDTVGTGGYKLIF. As DNA, the CDR3 is TGTGCCTGTGACACCGTGGGTACTGGGGGATACAAACTCATCTTT.